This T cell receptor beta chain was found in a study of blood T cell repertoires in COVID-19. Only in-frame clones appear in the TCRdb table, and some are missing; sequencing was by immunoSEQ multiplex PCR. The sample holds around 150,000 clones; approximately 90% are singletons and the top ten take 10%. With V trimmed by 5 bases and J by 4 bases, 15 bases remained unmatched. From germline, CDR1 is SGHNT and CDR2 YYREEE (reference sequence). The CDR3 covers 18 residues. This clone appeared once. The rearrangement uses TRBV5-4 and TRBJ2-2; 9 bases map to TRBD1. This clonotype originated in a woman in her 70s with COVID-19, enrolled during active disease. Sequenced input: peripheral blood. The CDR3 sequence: CASRSDRGWARGTGELFF. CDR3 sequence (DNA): TGTGCCAGCAGGTCCGACAGGGGGTGGGCCAGGGGCACCGGGGAGCTGTTTTTT.